Below, one T cell receptor beta chain is given with its context. This sample is drawn from a study of technical replicates of blood from a few donors. TCRdb keeps only in-frame clones here, not all; method: immunoSEQ multiplex PCR. The sample lists around 57,000 clones, around 97% occurring once. The V and J ends lost 3 bases and 6 bases, in that order; junction bases with no gene match: 12. The CDR3 has 15 residues. CDR1 is SGHNT, CDR2 YYREEE, per germline (reference sequence). This receptor was identified in a human donor in good health. The gene calls are TRBV5-4 and TRBJ2-7, with 7 bases fitting TRBD1. The source material was T cells isolated from PBMCs. The CDR3 nucleotides read TGTGCCAGCAGCTCGCCAGACAGGGCCTCTCTCGAGCAGTACTTC. Protein product: CASSSPDRASLEQYF.